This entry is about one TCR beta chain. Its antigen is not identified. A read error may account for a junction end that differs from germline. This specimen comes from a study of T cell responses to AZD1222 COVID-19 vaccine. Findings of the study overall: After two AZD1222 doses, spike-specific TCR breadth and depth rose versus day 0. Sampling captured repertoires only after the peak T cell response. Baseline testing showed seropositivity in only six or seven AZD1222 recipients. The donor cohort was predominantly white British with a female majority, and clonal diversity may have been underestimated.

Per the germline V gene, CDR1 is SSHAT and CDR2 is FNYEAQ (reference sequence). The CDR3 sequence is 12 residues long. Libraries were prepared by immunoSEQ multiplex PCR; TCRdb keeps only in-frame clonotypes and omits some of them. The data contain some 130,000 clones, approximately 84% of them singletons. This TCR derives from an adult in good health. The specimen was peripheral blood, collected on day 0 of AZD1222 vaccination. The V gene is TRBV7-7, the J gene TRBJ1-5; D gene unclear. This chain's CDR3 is CASTHRNQPQHF. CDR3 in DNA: TGTGCTAGCACTCATAGAAATCAGCCCCAGCATTTT.